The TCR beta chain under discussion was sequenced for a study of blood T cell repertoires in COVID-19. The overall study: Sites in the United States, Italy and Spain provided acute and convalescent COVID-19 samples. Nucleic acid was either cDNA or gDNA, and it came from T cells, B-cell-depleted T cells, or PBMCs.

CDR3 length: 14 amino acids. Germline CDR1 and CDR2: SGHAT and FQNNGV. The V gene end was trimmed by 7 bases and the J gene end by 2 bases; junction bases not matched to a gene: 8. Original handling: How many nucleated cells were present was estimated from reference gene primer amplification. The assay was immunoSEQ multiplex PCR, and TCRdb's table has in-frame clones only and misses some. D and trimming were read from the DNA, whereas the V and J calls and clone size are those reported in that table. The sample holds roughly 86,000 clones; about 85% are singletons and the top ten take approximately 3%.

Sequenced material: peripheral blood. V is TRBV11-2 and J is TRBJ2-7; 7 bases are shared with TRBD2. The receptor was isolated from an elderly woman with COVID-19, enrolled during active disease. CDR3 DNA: TGTGCCAGCAAGACCCTGGGACTACCCTACGAGCAGTACTTC. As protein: CASKTLGLPYEQYF.